This T cell receptor (beta chain) is from a study of T cell responses to AZD1222 COVID-19 vaccine. The study, taken as a whole, reports: Donor demographics were predominantly white British with a female majority; clonal diversity may be underestimated. At 160-218 and 743-854, vaccine-associated CD4 TCRs were dominant, and they spanned spike.

On this clone: Its antigen is as yet unknown.

Sequencing used immunoSEQ multiplex PCR; TCRdb keeps in-frame clones, though not all of them. The sample records over 65,000 clones, 92% being singletons. The CDR3 extends over 15 amino acids. V was trimmed by 1 base and J by 6 bases, leaving 10 bases between them. CDR1 is SGHVS, CDR2 FQNEAQ, per germline. The source material was peripheral blood, sampled on day 0 of MenACWY control vaccination. The origin of this receptor is an adult in good health. The chain carries TRBV7-8 and TRBJ1-6; weak D call: TRBD1 (5 bases). CDR3 DNA: TGTGCCAGCAGCTTAGGATGGGGCAGTAATTCACCCCTCCACTTT. Its protein is CASSLGWGSNSPLHF.